These 27 T cell receptor beta chains share one sample of origin, sequenced in a study of CD8+CD57+ T cells in acquired aplastic anemia. Investigators profiled TCR beta VDJ and CDR3 from genomic DNA template. TCRdb ran MiXCR on the reads and lists one entry per CDR3 protein. The table includes over 150,000 distinct CDR3 sequences, roughly 48% detected once. Sample: sorted CD4+, CD8+, or CD8+CD57+ T cells (not recorded which) from PBMCs. These receptors came from a human donor in good health.

This clonotype was seen once. This chain connects TRBV7-2 to TRBJ2-5; D is undetermined. The length of the CDR3 is 13 residues. Trimming shortened V by 6 bases and J by 2 bases, and 10 bases separated the two germline ends. Germline assignment: CDR1 SGHTA and CDR2 FQGNSA. Written as DNA, the CDR3 is TGTGCCAGCAGTTTAATGGGGCAAGAGACCCAGTACTTC. The encoded protein is CASSLMGQETQYF.

This clonotype was detected only once. The CDR3 is CASSDRNNSPLHF. CDR3 in DNA: TGCGCCAGCAGTGACAGAAATAATTCACCCCTCCACTTT. The chain has TRBV10-2 and TRBJ1-6; D unresolved. CDR1 is WSHSY and CDR2 is SAAADI in the germline V gene. This CDR3 region has 13 residues. The germline V and J ends were trimmed by 3 bases and 5 bases, with 5 bases remaining between them.

This clonotype was picked up a small number of times. The rearrangement joins TRBV4-1 to TRBJ1-3; possibly TRBD1 for D (5 bases). CDR1 and CDR2 (germline): MGHRA, YSYEKL. Trimming took 1 base from V and 2 from J, leaving 15 bases between them. CDR3 length: 17 amino acids. CDR3 sequence reads: CASSQAPPGRTGNTIYF. For the CDR3, the DNA is TGCGCCAGCAGCCAAGCCCCACCGGGACGGACTGGAAACACCATATATTTT.

This clonotype was counted many times. V is TRBV11-2 and J is TRBJ2-3, with D unclear. The CDR3 runs to 16 residues. V was cut by 2 bases and J by 0 bases, with 12 bases left in between. Germline V lookup: CDR1 SGHAT, CDR2 FQNNGV. The chain's CDR3 is CASSLTLRQSTDTQYF. For the CDR3, the DNA is TGTGCCAGCAGCTTAACTCTGAGGCAGAGCACAGATACGCAGTATTTT.

This clonotype was counted ten times or more. The chain employs TRBV7-2 and TRBJ1-4, with TRBD1 identical over 8 bases. CDR3 length: 15 amino acids. After removal of 1 base from V and 3 bases from J, the junction contained 1 base not matched to a gene. Germline values: CDR1 SGHTA, CDR2 FQGNSA. DNA of the CDR3: TGTGCCAGCAGCTTAGGCAGGGGGCCTAATGAAAAACTGTTTTTT. The encoded protein is CASSLGRGPNEKLFF.

The chain links TRBV12-3 or TRBV12-4 to TRBJ1-5; D uncertain. Trimming removed 1 base from V and 7 bases from J, with 8 bases in between. The CDR3 sequence is 13 residues long. The CDR3 here is CASSLGAPQPQHF. The CDR3 DNA reads TGTGCCAGCAGTTTAGGTGCCCCCCAGCCCCAGCATTTT.

For the CDR3, the DNA is TGTGCCAGCAGCCAAGATGATCGGTATGGCTACACCTTC. Amino acids: CASSQDDRYGYTF. This rearrangement joins TRBV3-1 to TRBJ1-2; D is unresolved. CDR3 length: 13 residues. Germline CDR1 is LGHDT and CDR2 is YNNKEL (reference sequence). Trimming stripped 0 bases from V and 5 bases from J, with 7 bases between.

Ten or more counts support this clonotype. V gene TRBV9 combines with J gene TRBJ2-1; TRBD1 or TRBD2 may be the D gene (5 bases each). Germline-derived CDR1 and CDR2 are SGDLS and YYNGEE. CDR3 size: 12 residues. The V end lost 3 bases, the J end lost 7 bases, and 8 bases lay between the germline ends. This chain's CDR3 is CASSERGNEQFF. As DNA, the CDR3 is TGTGCCAGCAGCGAGAGGGGAAATGAGCAGTTCTTC.

J is TRBJ1-2 and V is TRBV29-1; D is unclear. The length of the CDR3 is 15 residues. Germline V gene data show CDR1 as SQVTM and CDR2 as ANQGSEA. Trimming shortened V by 8 bases and J by 4 bases, and 23 bases separated the two germline ends. DNA of the CDR3: TGCAGCAGCCAAGTGTTACGTCAGCGAGGCTATGGCTACACCTTC. Translating gives CSSQVLRQRGYGYTF.

V is TRBV5-1 and J is TRBJ2-7; 9 bases are a match to TRBD2. This CDR3 has 15 amino acids. CDR1 is SGHRS, CDR2 YFSETQ, per germline. The V gene end was trimmed by 5 bases and the J gene end by 7 bases; junction bases not matched to a gene: 13. The CDR3 reads CASRLKVAGVNEQYF. The DNA of the CDR3 is TGCGCCAGCAGACTCAAGGTAGCGGGGGTGAATGAGCAGTACTTC.

Many counts were recorded for this clonotype. The rearrangement links TRBV9 to TRBJ2-2; 8 nucleotides match TRBD2. This CDR3 has 16 amino acids. The germline CDR1 and CDR2 sequences are SGDLS and YYNGEE. V lost 0 bases to trimming and J lost 5 bases; unmatched junction nucleotides: 6. The CDR3 nucleotides are TGTGCCAGCAGCGTAGCTCCAGCGGGAGTAACCGGGGAGCTGTTTTTT. Translated: CASSVAPAGVTGELFF.

This clonotype was seen at least ten times. The chain links TRBV20-1 to TRBJ2-7; D gene ambiguous. Germline assignment: CDR1 DFQATT and CDR2 SNEGSKA (reference sequence). Trimming removed 3 bases from V and 3 bases from J, with 9 bases in between. This CDR3 has 12 amino acids. In DNA form, the CDR3 reads TGCAGTGCTAGCGTCGGTGGCTACGAGCAGTACTTC. As protein: CSASVGGYEQYF.

The chain has TRBV25-1 and TRBJ2-1, with a possible D match to TRBD1 (6 bases). CDR1 and CDR2 from the germline V gene are MGHDK and SYGVNS. This CDR3 region has 15 residues. V shed 1 base and J shed 12 bases, with 19 bases lying between them. The CDR3 coding sequence is TGTGCCAGCAGTGAATTTAGGGGGAACAATGAGCGGCAGTTCTTC. Protein sequence: CASSEFRGNNERQFF.

This clonotype was observed a few times. The V call is TRBV4-1, the J call TRBJ1-4; TRBD1 is a possible D gene (5 bases). CDR1 and CDR2 from the germline V gene are MGHRA and YSYEKL. V lost 1 base and J 7 bases, leaving 22 bases between the germline ends. This CDR3 comprises 18 residues. The DNA for the CDR3 is TGCGCCAGCAGCCAAGTGGACACTACCGAACGCCAGTTTGAAAAACTGTTTTTT. Its translation: CASSQVDTTERQFEKLFF.

This chain connects TRBV7-6 to TRBJ2-5, with D tentatively TRBD2 (7 bases). The germline CDR1 and CDR2 sequences are SGHVS and FNYEAQ. The CDR3 covers 16 residues. V was trimmed by 4 bases and J by 2 bases, leaving 17 bases between them. The chain's CDR3 is CASSSPRAGTQETQYF. The CDR3 bases are TGTGCCAGCAGCTCACCCAGAGCGGGGACACAAGAGACCCAGTACTTC.

This clonotype was observed many times. The rearrangement links TRBV25-1 to TRBJ2-3; D call uncertain. V was pared by 6 bases and J by 2 bases, with 21 bases between. Germline V gives CDR1 MGHDK, CDR2 SYGVNS. The CDR3 is made up of 17 amino acids. In nucleotides, the CDR3 is TGTGCCAGCAGCAGCGAAAAGAGCCTGTACTACACAGATACGCAGTATTTT. It is translated as CASSSEKSLYYTDTQYF. Together with reference TRBV25-1 and TRBJ2-3, the CDR3 gives the full variable domain: EADIYQTPRYLVIGTGKKITLECSQTMGHDKMYWYQQDPGMELHLIHYSYGVNSTEKGDLSSESTVSRIRTEHFPLTLESARPSHTSQYLCASSSEKSLYYTDTQYFGPGTRLTVL.

This sequence joins TRBV15 and TRBJ2-4, with D possibly matching TRBD1 (6 bases). The germline V and J ends were trimmed by 0 bases and 5 bases, with 8 bases remaining between them. Germline V gene lookup returns CDR1 LNHNV and CDR2 YYDKDF (reference sequence). This CDR3 contains 14 residues. CDR3 protein: CATSRDTGQNIQYF. CDR3 nucleotides: TGTGCCACCAGCAGAGATACAGGGCAAAACATTCAGTACTTC.

Of note for this clonotype: The junction shows a germline mismatch at one end, possibly a read error. The V call is TRBV7-7, the J call TRBJ2-2; D is undetermined. The CDR3 spans 13 residues. The germline CDR1 and CDR2 sequences are SSHAT and FNYEAQ (reference sequence). The CDR3: CASSLNSAEELFF. The DNA of the CDR3 is TGTGCTAGCAGCTTAAACAGCGCGGAGGAGCTGTTTTTT.

This clonotype has a count of ten or more. The chain couples TRBV7-2 to TRBJ1-2, with 7 bases that match TRBD1. Germline V gene lookup returns CDR1 SGHTA and CDR2 FQGNSA. V lost 6 bases to trimming and J lost 2 bases; unmatched junction nucleotides: 6. The CDR3 spans 14 residues. CDR3 loop: CASRPTGQNYGYTF. DNA for the CDR3: TGTGCCAGCAGACCTACGGGACAGAACTATGGCTACACCTTC.

This rearrangement joins TRBV7-8 to TRBJ1-5; 8 nucleotides line up with TRBD1. CDR1 is SGHVS, CDR2 FQNEAQ, per germline. Germline trimming cut 7 bases from V and 5 bases from J; bases unmatched to any gene: 10. The CDR3 loop spans 15 amino acids. For the CDR3, the DNA is TGTGCCAGCACCGAGGAGGGACAGGTCGATCAGCCCCAGCATTTT. Protein product: CASTEEGQVDQPQHF.

At least ten counts were recorded for this clonotype. The rearrangement joins TRBV5-1 to TRBJ2-5, with D possibly TRBD1 on 5 matching bases. The CDR3 loop spans 13 amino acids. Germline CDR1 and CDR2: SGHRS and YFSETQ. The V end was cut by 3 bases, the J end by 5 bases, with 11 bases between. The CDR3 nucleotides are TGCGCCAGCAGCTCCTCAGGGAAGGAGACCCAGTACTTC. Residues: CASSSSGKETQYF. Looking up the rest from reference TRBV5-1 and TRBJ2-5 gives the full variable domain: KAGVTQTPRYLIKTRGQQVTLSCSPISGHRSVSWYQQTPGQGLQFLFEYFSETQRNKGNFPGRFSGRQFSNSRSEMNVSTLELGDSALYLCASSSSGKETQYFGPGTRLLVL.

The J gene is TRBJ2-2, the V gene TRBV9; possible D gene TRBD2, 6 bases. There are 16 residues in the CDR3. V was clipped by 0 bases and J by 5 bases, with 14 bases between them. Germline V gene lookup returns CDR1 SGDLS and CDR2 YYNGEE. As DNA, the CDR3 is TGTGCCAGCAGCGTAGGTAGTGGTCGGGGGACCGGGGAGCTGTTTTTT. Translation: CASSVGSGRGTGELFF. Using reference TRBV9 and TRBJ2-2 for the parts outside the CDR3, the full variable domain is DSGVTQTPKHLITATGQRVTLRCSPRSGDLSVYWYQQSLDQGLQFLIQYYNGEERAKGNILERFSAQQFPDLHSELNLSSLELGDSALYFCASSVGSGRGTGELFFGEGSRLTVL.

This clonotype was counted many times. V and J are TRBV5-1 and TRBJ2-7, with TRBD1 matching 11 bases. The CDR3 is 15 residues long. Germline V gene data show CDR1 as SGHRS and CDR2 as YFSETQ. J was trimmed by 8 bases and V by 0 bases; bases with no gene match: 7. CDR3: CASSLVGQGVLQQYF. CDR3 nucleotide sequence: TGCGCCAGCAGCTTGGTGGGACAGGGGGTTCTACAGCAGTACTTC.

This clonotype was seen at least ten times. The chain combines TRBV6-4 with TRBJ1-2; D is unclear. This CDR3 region has 14 residues. In germline, CDR1 is MRHNA, CDR2 SNTAGT. V lost 6 bases and J 1 base, leaving 12 bases between the germline ends. The CDR3 is CASSHSTDNYGYTF. For the CDR3, the DNA is TGTGCCAGCAGCCACAGCACCGATAACTATGGCTACACCTTC.

V and J are TRBV5-4 and TRBJ2-2; 9 bases map to TRBD1. This CDR3 has 16 residues. Germline CDR1 SGHNT, CDR2 YYREEE (reference sequence). The J segment lost 2 bases and the V segment lost 4 bases, leaving 6 bases of the junction unmatched. The CDR3 coding sequence is TGTGCCAGCAGCGCGCGACAGGGGGGAAACACCGGGGAGCTGTTTTTT. Its translation: CASSARQGGNTGELFF.

On this clonotype itself: Germline and junction disagree at one end, which may indicate a read error. This rearrangement joins TRBV27 to TRBJ2-2; 7 positions agree with TRBD2. CDR1 MNHEY and CDR2 SMNVEV come from the germline V gene (reference sequence). The CDR3 is 15 residues long. The CDR3 region is CASSLVGTNTWELFF. The CDR3 DNA reads as TGTGCCAGCAGCCTGGTGGGGACTAACACCTGGGAGCTGTTTTTT.

The chain carries TRBV7-9 and TRBJ1-2; 7 nucleotides align to TRBD1. The junction had 5 bases not matched to a gene; V was cut back by 1 base and J by 3 bases. There are 15 residues in the CDR3. Germline-derived CDR1 and CDR2 are SEHNR and FQNEAQ (reference sequence). CDR3 DNA: TGTGCCAGCAGCTTAGGACAGGGTGGCGACTATGGCTACACCTTC. Translating gives CASSLGQGGDYGYTF.